This T cell receptor beta chain emerged from a study of T cell responses to AZD1222 COVID-19 vaccine. Broader study findings: It was only 6 or 7 AZD1222 recipients who were seropositive at baseline.

Germline CDR1 is SGHRS and CDR2 is YFSETQ. This CDR3 has 15 residues. V dropped 0 bases and J dropped 4 bases, with 8 bases sitting between them. Regarding this clone: Its antigen remains unidentified.

Measured with immunoSEQ multiplex PCR; TCRdb has only the in-frame clones, and not every one. The profile shows more than 95,000 clones, more than 65% of them singletons. Second doses were pooled across both intervals (about 4 or about 12 weeks). The chain uses TRBV5-1 and TRBJ2-6; no clear D gene. The sequence was obtained from an adult who received the AZD1222 COVID-19 vaccine. Source: peripheral blood, taken 28 days after the second AZD1222 dose. In nucleotides, the CDR3 is TGCGCCAGCAGCTTGGCGCTGGGCGGGGCCAACGTCCTGACTTTC. Amino acids: CASSLALGGANVLTF. Full variable domain (missing parts from reference TRBV5-1 and TRBJ2-6): KAGVTQTPRYLIKTRGQQVTLSCSPISGHRSVSWYQQTPGQGLQFLFEYFSETQRNKGNFPGRFSGRQFSNSRSEMNVSTLELGDSALYLCASSLALGGANVLTFGAGSRLTVL.